This T cell receptor (beta chain) was identified in a study of T cells in Graves' hyperthyroidism and ophthalmopathy. This clonotype showed up just a few times. Its target is unknown. General study results and limits: Blood shared most expanded thyroid clonotypes above 0.001. Researchers report that a 13 V-J model separated ophthalmopathy from stable hyperthyroidism.

What was amplified from RNA transcripts were TCR beta CDR3 regions. First-round RT-PCR with HTBI primers amplified the TCR CDR3 region. MiXCR, run by TCRdb on the multiplex PCR reads, gives a single entry per CDR3 protein. Among approximately 200,000 distinct CDR3 sequences listed, around 19% were seen once. Graves' hyperthyroidism is called stable when ophthalmopathy does not progress within 18 months. PBMCs stemmed from 10 ml fresh peripheral blood. The V gene's germline CDR1 is SGHNT and CDR2 YYREEE (reference sequence). CDR3 size: 16 residues. Trimming removed 0 bases from V and 5 bases from J, with 16 bases in between.

This chain uses TRBV5-4 with TRBJ2-3, with D possibly TRBD2 on 5 matching bases. The sequence was obtained from a man in his forties with Graves' hyperthyroidism. Sequences were obtained from blood. DNA of the CDR3: TGTGCCAGCAGCTTGGCTAGCAGGCCAAAGGGAGATACGCAGTATTTT. Translation: CASSLASRPKGDTQYF. Full variable domain (remainder filled in from reference TRBV5-4 and TRBJ2-3): ETGVTQSPTHLIKTRGQQVTLRCSSQSGHNTVSWYQQALGQGPQFIFQYYREEENGRGNFPPRFSGLQFPNYSSELNVNALELDDSALYLCASSLASRPKGDTQYFGPGTRLTVL.